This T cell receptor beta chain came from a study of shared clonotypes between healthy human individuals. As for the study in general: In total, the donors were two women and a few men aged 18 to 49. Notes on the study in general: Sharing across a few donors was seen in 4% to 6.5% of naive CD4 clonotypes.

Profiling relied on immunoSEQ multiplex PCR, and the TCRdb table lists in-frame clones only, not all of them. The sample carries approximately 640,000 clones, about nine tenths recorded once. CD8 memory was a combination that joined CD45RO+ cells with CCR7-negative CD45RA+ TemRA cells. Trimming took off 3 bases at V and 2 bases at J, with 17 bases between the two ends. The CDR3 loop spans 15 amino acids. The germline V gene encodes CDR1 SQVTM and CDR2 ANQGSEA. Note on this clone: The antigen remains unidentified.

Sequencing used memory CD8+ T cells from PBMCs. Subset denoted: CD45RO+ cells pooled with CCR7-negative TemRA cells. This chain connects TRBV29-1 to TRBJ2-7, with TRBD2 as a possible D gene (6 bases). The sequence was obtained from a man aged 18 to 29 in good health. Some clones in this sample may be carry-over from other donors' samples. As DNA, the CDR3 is TGCAGCGTTGAGACCGCCGCGGGACGGCCCTACGAGCAGTACTTC. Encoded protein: CSVETAAGRPYEQYF.